Shown below are 11 T cell receptor beta chains from a single sample sequenced in a study of human T cells and chemical hapten exposure. Indicated time point: pre-sensitization, week 0. The treatment is: therapeutic diphenylcyclopropenone sensitization with weekly scalp DPC. TCRdb re-analysed the RACE reads in MiXCR, keeping a single row per CDR3 protein. The sample lists roughly 380,000 distinct CDR3 sequences, about 5.1% occurring once. Specimen: whole blood, collected in connection with sensitization to the hapten diphenylcyclopropenone (DPC). The receptors were sampled from a woman aged 45-65 years with alopecia areata. Some clones in this sample may be carry-over from other donors' samples.

The V gene is TRBV7-9, the J gene TRBJ2-1; the D gene is possibly TRBD2 (5 bases). Per germline, CDR1 SEHNR and CDR2 FQNEAQ (reference sequence). The CDR3 contains 15 residues. The V end lost 7 bases, the J end lost 6 bases, and 19 bases lay between the germline ends. CDR3 nucleotide sequence: TGTGCCAGCACCAGCCCACTAGTGCCGATCAATGAGCAGTTCTTC. Its translation: CASTSPLVPINEQFF.

This chain uses TRBV12-3 or TRBV12-4 with TRBJ2-1; 12 bases fit TRBD2. V dropped 6 bases and J dropped 2; count of bases not matched to a gene: 2. The CDR3 is made up of 15 amino acids. In DNA form, the CDR3 reads TGTGCCAGCAGAGGACTAGCGGGAACCTACAATGAGCAGTTCTTC. It specifies CASRGLAGTYNEQFF.

This clonotype was found many times. The V call is TRBV10-1, the J call TRBJ2-1, with 10 bases that match TRBD2. Germline V gene data show CDR1 as WNHNN and CDR2 as SYGVQD (reference sequence). Germline trimming cut 6 bases from V and 6 bases from J; bases unmatched to any gene: 14. The CDR3 consists of 17 residues. CDR3 nucleotides: TGCGCCAGCAGCACAAGGTGGAGCGGGGGGGCACCCAATGAGCAGTTCTTC. Its translation is CASSTRWSGGAPNEQFF.

This chain links TRBV7-6 with TRBJ2-7; 7 bases line up with TRBD1. CDR1 is SGHVS and CDR2 is FNYEAQ in the germline V gene. The trim removed 2 bases at V and 6 bases at J, leaving 4 bases unmatched. This CDR3 is 13 amino acids long. The CDR3 reads CASSLKTGTEQYF. The CDR3 nucleotides read TGTGCCAGCAGCTTAAAGACAGGGACCGAGCAGTACTTC.

This clonotype has a handful of counts. This rearrangement joins TRBV2 to TRBJ1-4; 10 nucleotides agree with TRBD1. The CDR3 runs 11 residues. V shed 6 bases and J 15 bases; nucleotides not matched to a gene: 4. The germline V gene encodes CDR1 SNHLY and CDR2 FYNNEI. The CDR3 spells CASRGTGEMFF. Here the CDR3 DNA reads TGTGCCAGCAGGGGGACAGGGGAAATGTTTTTT. The whole variable domain, remainder taken from reference TRBV2 and TRBJ1-4, is EPEVTQTPSHQVTQMGQEVILRCVPISNHLYFYWYRQILGQKVEFLVSFYNNEISEKSEIFDDQFSVERPDGSNFTLKIRSTKLEDSAMYFCASRGTGEMFFGSGTQLSVL.

This clonotype showed up many times. Here the CDR3 reads CASSSTGGNEQFF. Here the CDR3 DNA reads TGTGCCAGCAGTTCAACAGGGGGTAATGAGCAGTTCTTC. The rearrangement uses TRBV7-2 and TRBJ2-1, with TRBD1 matching over 8 bases. Germline-derived CDR1 and CDR2 are SGHTA and FQGNSA. This CDR3 spans 13 amino acids. Losses at the gene ends were 6 bases for V and 7 bases for J; bases not matched to a gene: 5.

This clonotype was found many times. The rearrangement uses TRBV6-1 and TRBJ2-7; D is perhaps TRBD1 (6 bases). In germline, CDR1 is MNHNS, CDR2 SASEGT. Trimming pared 5 bases from V and 0 bases from J, leaving 14 bases between. The CDR3 has 15 amino acids. The DNA for the CDR3 is TGTGCCAGCAGTTACAGACAGGTGAACTCCTACGAGCAGTACTTC. This sequence encodes CASSYRQVNSYEQYF.

This clonotype has a handful of counts. The chain couples TRBV29-1 to TRBJ2-7; D is possibly TRBD1 (5 bases). V was shortened by 2 bases and J by 3 bases, with 11 bases between the two germline ends. The CDR3 loop spans 13 amino acids. Germline V CDR1 and CDR2: SQVTM, ANQGSEA. CDR3 amino acids: CSVERSRVYEQYF. The CDR3 bases are TGCAGCGTTGAAAGGTCCAGGGTCTACGAGCAGTACTTC.

This clonotype was counted ten times or more. The chain carries TRBV7-2 and TRBJ2-5; 7 bases are shared with TRBD1. Germline V gene lookup returns CDR1 SGHTA and CDR2 FQGNSA. V dropped 1 base and J dropped 5; count of bases not matched to a gene: 4. The CDR3 loop spans 14 amino acids. The CDR3 region is CASSLGSGGETQYF. The CDR3 nucleotides read TGTGCCAGCAGCTTAGGTTCAGGGGGTGAGACCCAGTACTTC.

DNA of the CDR3: TGTGCCAGCAGCTACCCGAGTAGCGTTAACACTGAAGCTTTCTTT. Translated, it gives CASSYPSSVNTEAFF. The chain carries TRBV5-6 and TRBJ1-1; no definite D call. V shed 3 bases and J shed 2 bases, with 14 bases lying between them. CDR1 is SGHDT and CDR2 is YYEEEE in the germline V gene. The length of the CDR3 is 15 residues.

Many counts were recorded for this clonotype. The V and J genes are TRBV12-5 and TRBJ2-1; D is ambiguous. The germline gives CDR1 LGHNT, CDR2 FRNRAP. V was trimmed by 6 bases and J by 8 bases, leaving 11 bases between them. The CDR3 is 12 residues long. CDR3 in DNA: TGTGCTAGTGGCCCCGCGACGGATGAGCAGTTCTTC. Translation gives CASGPATDEQFF.